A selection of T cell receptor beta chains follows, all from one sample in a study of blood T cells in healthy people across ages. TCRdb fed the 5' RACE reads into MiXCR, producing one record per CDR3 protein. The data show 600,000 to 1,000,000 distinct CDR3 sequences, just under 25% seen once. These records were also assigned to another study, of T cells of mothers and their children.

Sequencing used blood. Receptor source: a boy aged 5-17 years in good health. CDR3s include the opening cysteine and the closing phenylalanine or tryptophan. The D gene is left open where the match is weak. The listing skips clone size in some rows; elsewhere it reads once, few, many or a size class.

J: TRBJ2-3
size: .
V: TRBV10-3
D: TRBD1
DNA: TGTGCCATCAGTGTTGTGGACAGGGGGTATACGCAGTATTTT
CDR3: CAISVVDRGYTQYF

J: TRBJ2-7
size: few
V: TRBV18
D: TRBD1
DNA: TGTGCCAGCTCAGCTGTTTACGGGACAGGGGAACACGAGCAGTACTTC
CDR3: CASSAVYGTGEHEQYF

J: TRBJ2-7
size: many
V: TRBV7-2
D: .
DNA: TGTGCCAGCAGCTTATCACTAGGGGACGAGCAGTACTTC
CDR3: CASSLSLGDEQYF

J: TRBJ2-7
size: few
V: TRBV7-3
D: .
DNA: TGTGCCAGCAGCCCACAGGGAGAGGGCTACGAGCAGTACTTC
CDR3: CASSPQGEGYEQYF

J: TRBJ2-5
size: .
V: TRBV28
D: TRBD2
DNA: TGTGCCAGCAGTTCGAGCGGGAGGATCGAGACCCAGTACTTC
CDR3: CASSSSGRIETQYF

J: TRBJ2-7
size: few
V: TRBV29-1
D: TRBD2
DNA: TGCAGCCCGCCCGGACTAGCGGGAGCCCCCCCCGAGCAGTACTTC
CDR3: CSPPGLAGAPPEQYF

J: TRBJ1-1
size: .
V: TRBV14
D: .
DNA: TGTGCCAGCAGCCCCCCCGGCAGCCTGAACACTGAAGCTTTCTTT
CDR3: CASSPPGSLNTEAFF

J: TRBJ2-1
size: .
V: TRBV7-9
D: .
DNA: TGTGCCAGCAGCTCGACTTATCGGGACTCATCACATGAGCAGTTCTTC
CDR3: CASSSTYRDSSHEQFF

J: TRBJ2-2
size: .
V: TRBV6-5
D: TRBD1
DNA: TGTGCCAGCAGTTACAGCAAGACACAGGGGTACACCGGGGAGCTGTTTTTT
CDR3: CASSYSKTQGYTGELFF

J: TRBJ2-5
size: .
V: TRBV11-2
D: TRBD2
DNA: TGTGCCAGCAGCGGTCGACTAGCGCCGGGGGAGACCCAGTACTTC
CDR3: CASSGRLAPGETQYF

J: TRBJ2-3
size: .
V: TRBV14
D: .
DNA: TGTGCCAGCAGCCAAGAATGGGGGGGCGAAGATACGCAGTATTTT
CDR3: CASSQEWGGEDTQYF

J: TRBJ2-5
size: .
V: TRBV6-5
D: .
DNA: TGTGCCAGCAGTTATTTAAAGACCCAGTACTTC
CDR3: CASSYLKTQYF

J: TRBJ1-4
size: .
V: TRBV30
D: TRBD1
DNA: TGTGCCTGGAGTGGATGGGACAGGGAGGCTACTAATGAAAAACTGTTTTTT
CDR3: CAWSGWDREATNEKLFF

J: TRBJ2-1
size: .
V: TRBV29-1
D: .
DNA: TGCAGCGTTGAAGAGGAGACAGGATACAATGAGCAGTTCTTC
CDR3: CSVEEETGYNEQFF

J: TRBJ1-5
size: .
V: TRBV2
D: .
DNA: TGTGCCAGCAGTGAAACATGGGGGGGAATGCAGCCCCAGCATTTT
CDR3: CASSETWGGMQPQHF

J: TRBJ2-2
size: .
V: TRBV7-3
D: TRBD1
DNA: TGTGCCAGCAGCTTAACCCGGGACAGGGGTTCCGGGGAGCTGTTTTTT
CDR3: CASSLTRDRGSGELFF

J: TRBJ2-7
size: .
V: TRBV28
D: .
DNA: TGTGCCAGGCTATCGGGGGGCCTAAGTGTGGCTTACGAGCAGTACTTC
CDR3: CARLSGGLSVAYEQYF

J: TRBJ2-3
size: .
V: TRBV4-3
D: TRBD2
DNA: TGCGCCAGCAGTGTCGGGGGGTACCGCACAGATACGCAGTATTTT
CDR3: CASSVGGYRTDTQYF

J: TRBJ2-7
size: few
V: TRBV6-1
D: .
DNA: TGTGCCAGCACCGAACAGGGCCCCGAGCAGTACTTC
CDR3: CASTEQGPEQYF

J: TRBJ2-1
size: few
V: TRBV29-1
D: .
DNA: TGCAGCGGTCGACTATCCGGAGACAATGAGCAGTTCTTC
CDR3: CSGRLSGDNEQFF

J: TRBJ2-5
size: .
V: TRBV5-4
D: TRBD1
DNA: TGTGCCAGCAGCTTCACAGGGGGTGTGACCCAGTACTTC
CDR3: CASSFTGGVTQYF

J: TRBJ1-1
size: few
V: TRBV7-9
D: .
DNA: TGTGCCAGCAGCAAGGACGGGGCAGGGGAGACTGAAGCTTTCTTT
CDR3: CASSKDGAGETEAFF

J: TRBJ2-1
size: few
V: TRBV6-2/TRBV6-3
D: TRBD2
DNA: TGTGCCAGCAGTGTCCTAGCGGGGGGTTGTTGGAATGAGCAGTTCTTC
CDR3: CASSVLAGGCWNEQFF

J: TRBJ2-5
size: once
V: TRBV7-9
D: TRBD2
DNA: TGTGCCAGCAGCTTAAGCGGGGCCGAGGGGACCCAGTACTTC
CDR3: CASSLSGAEGTQYF

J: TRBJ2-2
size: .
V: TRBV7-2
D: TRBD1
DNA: TGTGCCAGCAGCTTATTTTCAGGGGGCCACTCTCCGAACACCGGGGAGCTGTTTTTT
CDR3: CASSLFSGGHSPNTGELFF

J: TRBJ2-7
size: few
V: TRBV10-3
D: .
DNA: TGTGCCATCAGAGGGGGGTCCTATTACGAGCAGTACTTC
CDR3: CAIRGGSYYEQYF

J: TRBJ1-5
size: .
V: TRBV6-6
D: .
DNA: TGTGCCAGCACCATGGGGGGGAAGCGGCCCCAGCATTTT
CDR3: CASTMGGKRPQHF

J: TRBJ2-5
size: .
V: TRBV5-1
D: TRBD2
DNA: TGCGCCAGCAGCTTGGGGGCAGCGGGGGAAGGAGAGACCCAGTACTTC
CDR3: CASSLGAAGEGETQYF

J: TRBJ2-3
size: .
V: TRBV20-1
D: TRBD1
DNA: TGCAGTGCAGTACCAGGGGGAGATACGCAGTATTTT
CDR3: CSAVPGGDTQYF

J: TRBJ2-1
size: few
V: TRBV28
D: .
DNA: TGTGCCAGCGGCAGACAGTACAATGAGCAGTTCTTC
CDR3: CASGRQYNEQFF

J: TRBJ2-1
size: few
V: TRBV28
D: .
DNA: TGTGCCAGCAGTTTACTAGGTTACTCCTACAATGAGCAGTTCTTC
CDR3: CASSLLGYSYNEQFF

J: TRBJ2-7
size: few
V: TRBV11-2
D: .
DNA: TGTGCCAGCAGCTTAGTCTCGTCCCCGGGCCAATTTTACGAGCAGTACTTC
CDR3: CASSLVSSPGQFYEQYF

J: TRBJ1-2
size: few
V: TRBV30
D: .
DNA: TGTGCCTGGACTGTTGCGGGAACGCTGGGCTACACCTTC
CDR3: CAWTVAGTLGYTF

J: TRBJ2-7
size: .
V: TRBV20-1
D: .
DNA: TGCAGTGCTTCCCGGACCCACAAAGAGTACGAGCAGTACTTC
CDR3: CSASRTHKEYEQYF

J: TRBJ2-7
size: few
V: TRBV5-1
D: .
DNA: TGCGCCAGCAGCTTGGACAGCCCTACCTACGAGCAGTACTTC
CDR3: CASSLDSPTYEQYF

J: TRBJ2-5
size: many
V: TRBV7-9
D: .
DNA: TGTGCCAGCAGCTACTACCAAGAGACCCAGTACTTC
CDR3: CASSYYQETQYF

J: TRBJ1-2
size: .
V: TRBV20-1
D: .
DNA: TGCGGAACACAGGATCCCAGCTATGGCTACACCTTC
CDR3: CGTQDPSYGYTF

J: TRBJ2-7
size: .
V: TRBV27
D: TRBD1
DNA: TGTGCCAGCAGTGTGGGACAGGGTAACGAGCAGTACTTC
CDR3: CASSVGQGNEQYF